This T cell receptor beta chain was sequenced for a study of blood T cell repertoires in COVID-19. Across the study: The United States, Italy and Spain were the sources of the acute and convalescent COVID-19 samples. Nucleic acid was either cDNA or gDNA, and it came from T cells, B-cell-depleted T cells, or PBMCs.

CDR1 and CDR2 (germline): MNHEY, SMNVEV (reference sequence). Trimming pared 2 bases from V and 4 bases from J, leaving 9 bases between. This CDR3 spans 14 amino acids. Source study methods: The authors estimated nucleated cell counts from reference gene primer amplification. Sequenced by immunoSEQ multiplex PCR; TCRdb stores in-frame clones only, minus some. That table gives V, J and clone size, and the DNA gave D and trimming. The profile covers approximately 290,000 clones, with 75% to 90% appearing a single time and 0.7% to 0.9% taken by the ten largest. Sample: peripheral blood. The TCR was taken from a man aged 25 to 40 with acute or convalescent COVID-19. This chain uses TRBV27 with TRBJ1-3; D remains ambiguous. The CDR3 here is CASSLRGRGNTIYF. The CDR3 nucleotides are TGTGCCAGCAGTTTACGGGGTAGGGGAAACACCATATATTTT.